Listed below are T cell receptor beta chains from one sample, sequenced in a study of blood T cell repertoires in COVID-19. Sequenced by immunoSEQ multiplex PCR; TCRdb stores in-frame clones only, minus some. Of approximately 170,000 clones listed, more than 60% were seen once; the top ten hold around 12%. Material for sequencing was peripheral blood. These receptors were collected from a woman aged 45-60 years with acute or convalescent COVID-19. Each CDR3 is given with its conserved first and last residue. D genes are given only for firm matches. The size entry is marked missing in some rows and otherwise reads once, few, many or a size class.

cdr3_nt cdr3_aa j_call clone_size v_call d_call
TGTGCCAGCTCACTGTCGGAGAACGCATATGAAAAACTGTTTTTT CASSLSENAYEKLFF TRBJ1-4 . TRBV18 .
TGCGCCAGCAGCTTGGATCGGGGAGGAACTGAAGCTTTCTTT CASSLDRGGTEAFF TRBJ1-1 . TRBV5-1 .
TGTGCCAGCAGCTTGGGGGGGGGTAGCACTGAAGCTTTCTTT CASSLGGGSTEAFF TRBJ1-1 . TRBV7-2 .
TGTGCCAGCAGCATCTGGCCCTCCTACGAGCAGTACTTC CASSIWPSYEQYF TRBJ2-7 . TRBV5-4 .
TGTGCCAGTAGTCTCCCGAATCAGCCCCAGCATTTT CASSLPNQPQHF TRBJ1-5 . TRBV19 .
TGTGCCAGCAGTTACTCGTATCAGGGGGGGAACACTGAAGCTTTCTTT CASSYSYQGGNTEAFF TRBJ1-1 once TRBV6-5 TRBD1
TGTGCCAGCAGTCCCCGGGACAGATACACTGAAGCTTTCTTT CASSPRDRYTEAFF TRBJ1-1 . TRBV27 TRBD1
TGTGCCAGCAGGACCGTAATACAGGGATCCAACACTGAAGCTTTCTTT CASRTVIQGSNTEAFF TRBJ1-1 . TRBV5-8 .
TGTGCCAGCAGCTTAGATCCAGGGACATCTGGAAACACCATATATTTT CASSLDPGTSGNTIYF TRBJ1-3 . TRBV7-2 .
TGTGCCTGGAGTGTTCTGGACCTGGGTCCGGGGTCACCCCTCCACTTT CAWSVLDLGPGSPLHF TRBJ1-6 . TRBV30 .
TGTGCCAGCAGTTACAATGGCAAATACGAGCAGTACTTC CASSYNGKYEQYF TRBJ2-7 once TRBV6-5 .
TGTGCCAGCAGCTTAGAATACGCGGGGGCCTACAATGAGCAGTTCTTC CASSLEYAGAYNEQFF TRBJ2-1 . TRBV7-8 TRBD2
TGTGCCAGCAGCTTAGAAAGGCCCGGGAGCTTGTTAGATGAGCAGTTCTTC CASSLERPGSLLDEQFF TRBJ2-1 . TRBV11-3 .
TGTGCCAGCAGCCAAGAGGGGGGGGATACTTCATGGGAAGCAGATACGCAGTATTTT CASSQEGGDTSWEADTQYF TRBJ2-3 . TRBV3-1/TRBV3-2 TRBD2
TGTGCCAGTAGGGCGCTCGGGACAGGGAAAGGCGCTTTCTTT CASRALGTGKGAFF TRBJ1-1 . TRBV19 TRBD1
TGTGCCTGGAGTGGGGACAGGGATGTGACTGAAGCTTTCTTT CAWSGDRDVTEAFF TRBJ1-1 . TRBV30 TRBD1
TGTGCCAGCAGCTCAGCGGGGGGGTACTCCTACGAGCAGTACTTC CASSSAGGYSYEQYF TRBJ2-7 few TRBV7-8 TRBD2
TGTGCCAGTAGTAAACGGGAGGAGAATCAGCCCCAGCATTTT CASSKREENQPQHF TRBJ1-5 . TRBV19 .